The rows below give T cell receptor beta chains drawn from one sample of a study of blood T cell repertoires in COVID-19. Here immunoSEQ multiplex PCR was the method, and the copy in TCRdb shows in-frame clones only, minus some. Of more than 45,000 clones in the sample, about 87% were seen once. The sequenced sample was peripheral blood. The receptors were gathered from a woman aged 55-69 years with COVID-19, enrolled during active disease. Both conserved end residues are part of each CDR3. The D gene is left open where the match is weak. Only some rows state a clone size, as once, few, many or a class for expanded clones.

cdr3_length	clone_size	v_call	d_call	j_call	cdr3_nt	cdr3_aa
15	.	TRBV7-9	.	TRBJ2-3	TGTGCCAGCAGTAGGACAGTTGCTAGCACAGATACGCAGTATTTT	CASSRTVASTDTQYF
14	.	TRBV11-3	.	TRBJ1-2	TGTGCCAGCAGCTTAGTTGGCCAGTCCTATGGCTACACCTTC	CASSLVGQSYGYTF
14	.	TRBV7-2	.	TRBJ1-2	TGTGCCAGCAGCTTAAAACGGGAGACCTATGGCTACACCTTC	CASSLKRETYGYTF
14	.	TRBV11-2	TRBD1	TRBJ1-5	TGTGCCAGCAGCGGGGACAGGGTCAATCAGCCCCAGCATTTT	CASSGDRVNQPQHF
13	few	TRBV3-1/TRBV3-2	TRBD1	TRBJ1-1	TGTGCCAGCAGCCTGGGACAGACCACTGAAGCTTTCTTT	CASSLGQTTEAFF
14	.	TRBV5-6	TRBD1	TRBJ1-6	TGTGCCAGCAGCCTCGACAGGGGTAATTCACCCCTCCACTTT	CASSLDRGNSPLHF
11	.	TRBV5-5	TRBD1	TRBJ2-7	TGTGCCAGCACCAGGGGGTACGAGCAGTACTTC	CASTRGYEQYF
13	once	TRBV12-3/TRBV12-4	.	TRBJ1-2	TGTGCCAGCAGTTTACAATTGAGGGATGGCTACACCTTC	CASSLQLRDGYTF
12	once	TRBV28	.	TRBJ1-2	TGTGCCAGCAGTGAGGCAGTCTATGGCTACACCTTC	CASSEAVYGYTF
15	.	TRBV6-2/TRBV6-3	.	TRBJ1-5	TGTGCCAGCAGCCCCACAGGGTTTGTCAATCAGCCCCAGCATTTT	CASSPTGFVNQPQHF
15	.	TRBV6-1	.	TRBJ1-5	TGTGCCAGCAGTGAAGCGTGGACCGGGGATCAGCCCCAGCATTTT	CASSEAWTGDQPQHF
14	.	TRBV2	TRBD1	TRBJ1-1	TGTGCCAGCAGTACGGGACAGCAGAACACTGAAGCTTTCTTT	CASSTGQQNTEAFF
14	.	TRBV7-9	TRBD1	TRBJ1-4	TGTGCCAGCAGCTGGGACAGGGTTGGCGAAAAACTGTTTTTT	CASSWDRVGEKLFF
12	.	TRBV7-9	.	TRBJ1-2	TGTGCCAGCAGTCAAACCGAGCATGGCTACACCTTC	CASSQTEHGYTF
18	.	TRBV28	.	TRBJ2-7	TGTGCCTCGAGAGGCTACGGGGGAGATACGGCGAGCTCCTACGAGCAGTACTTC	CASRGYGGDTASSYEQYF
15	.	TRBV7-3	.	TRBJ2-3	TGTGCCAGCAGCCCAAGTAGGGGGAGCACAGATACGCAGTATTTT	CASSPSRGSTDTQYF
20	.	TRBV14	.	TRBJ2-3	TGTGCCAGCAGCCAAGACATACGGGGGGCCCGAGCTTGGTCCACAGATACGCAGTATTTT	CASSQDIRGARAWSTDTQYF
14	.	TRBV5-1	.	TRBJ2-7	TGCGCCAGCAGCCGCGGGACTCCAAGGGGCGAGCAGTACTTC	CASSRGTPRGEQYF
13	.	TRBV6-2/TRBV6-3	.	TRBJ1-5	TGTGCCAGCAGCCAACAGGGTGGACAGCCCCAGCATTTT	CASSQQGGQPQHF
11	few	TRBV12-3/TRBV12-4	.	TRBJ2-7	TGTGCCGTGGGGGGCTCCTACGAGCAGTACTTC	CAVGGSYEQYF
13	.	TRBV9	.	TRBJ1-2	TGTGCCAGCAGCGTATCGTCGACCCAGGGATACACCTTC	CASSVSSTQGYTF
14	.	TRBV6-6	TRBD1	TRBJ2-3	TGTGCCAGCAGGAGACAGGGCCTAACAGATACGCAGTATTTT	CASRRQGLTDTQYF
14	.	TRBV2	TRBD2	TRBJ2-1	TGTGCCAGCAGGGGAGGACTAGCGAGTTCGGAGCAGTTCTTC	CASRGGLASSEQFF
15	medium-sized	TRBV2	.	TRBJ1-3	TGTGCCAGCAGTCCCGACAGCTCCTCTGGAAACACCATATATTTT	CASSPDSSSGNTIYF
16	once	TRBV9	TRBD1	TRBJ1-4	TGTGCCAGCAGCGTCGGACAGGGATCGACTAATGAAAAACTGTTTTTT	CASSVGQGSTNEKLFF
14	.	TRBV27	.	TRBJ2-7	TGTGCCAGCAGTCCCTCTCGCGGTCCCTACGAGCAGTACTTC	CASSPSRGPYEQYF
15	.	TRBV21-1	.	TRBJ1-6	TGTGCCAGCAGCAATCGGGACAGGGGTTATGGATCCCTCCACTTT	CASSNRDRGYGSLHF
13	.	TRBV3-1/TRBV3-2	.	TRBJ2-3	TGTGCCAGCAGCTCCCAACTAGTCGGGGCGCAGTATTTT	CASSSQLVGAQYF
18	.	TRBV4-1	.	TRBJ1-4	TGCGCCAGCAGCCAAGATAGGAGGGTGGGGACCAAAAATGAAAAACTGTTTTTT	CASSQDRRVGTKNEKLFF
15	.	TRBV19	.	TRBJ1-1	TGTGCCAGTAGTATAGGGGTTATGGGGGCCACTGAAGCTTTCTTT	CASSIGVMGATEAFF
14	.	TRBV11-2	TRBD1	TRBJ1-5	TGTGCCAGCAGGGGACAGGGGGCAGGGCAGCCCCAGCATTTT	CASRGQGAGQPQHF
17	.	TRBV14	TRBD1	TRBJ1-1	TGTGCCAGCAGCCGGTTATACCGCCTACAGGGGGCAGGTGAAGCTTTCTTT	CASSRLYRLQGAGEAFF
16	.	TRBV9	.	TRBJ1-5	TGTGCCAGCAGCGTAGCCAGGTCGGCAGAAAATCAGCCCCAGCATTTT	CASSVARSAENQPQHF
15	.	TRBV19	TRBD1	TRBJ2-2	TGTGCCAGTAGTCTTACCCCAGGGGGCCCCGGGGAGCTGTTTTTT	CASSLTPGGPGELFF
15	.	TRBV11-2	.	TRBJ2-2	TGTGCCAGCAGCCTCCAGGGTTCGGGCACCGGGGAGCTGTTTTTT	CASSLQGSGTGELFF
14	.	TRBV11-3	.	TRBJ1-2	TGTGCCAGCAGCTTAGCCCCAAATAACTATGGCTACACCTTC	CASSLAPNNYGYTF
16	.	TRBV6-1	.	TRBJ2-1	TGTGCCAGCAGTGAAGAGACAGGAGGATACTACAATGAGCAGTTCTTC	CASSEETGGYYNEQFF
14	.	TRBV10-3	TRBD1	TRBJ1-2	TGTGCCATCAGTACCAACGGACAGGGCTATGGCTACACCTTC	CAISTNGQGYGYTF
15	.	TRBV7-9	TRBD1	TRBJ1-4	TGTGCCAGCAGCCCGGGACAGGGGATAAATGAAAAACTGTTTTTT	CASSPGQGINEKLFF
11	.	TRBV11-2	.	TRBJ2-7	TGTGCCAGCAGCCTCTTTAACGAGCAGTACTTC	CASSLFNEQYF
17	.	TRBV9	TRBD1	TRBJ1-4	TGTGCCAGCAGCCCCAGACAGGGTTCCGCAACTAATGAAAAACTGTTTTTT	CASSPRQGSATNEKLFF
17	.	TRBV21-1	.	TRBJ1-1	TGTGCCAGCAGCAAAGCGGAGAAAGGACAGAATAACACTGAAGCTTTCTTT	CASSKAEKGQNNTEAFF
13	once	TRBV19	.	TRBJ2-3	TGTGCCAGTAGATGGACTAGCACAGATACGCAGTATTTT	CASRWTSTDTQYF
15	.	TRBV28	.	TRBJ1-1	TGTGCCAGCAGTCTTCGTGGGGCAGGGAATACTGAAGCTTTCTTT	CASSLRGAGNTEAFF
16	.	TRBV18	.	TRBJ1-2	TGTGCCAGCTCACCACGTGGGGTACGGCAGGGCTATGGCTACACCTTC	CASSPRGVRQGYGYTF
11	.	TRBV6-6	.	TRBJ2-1	TGTGCCAGCAGTCCTAACAATGAGCAGTTCTTC	CASSPNNEQFF
14	.	TRBV5-6	.	TRBJ1-1	TGTGCCAGCAACCGGGGGGGATGGAACACTGAAGCTTTCTTT	CASNRGGWNTEAFF
14	.	TRBV2	TRBD1	TRBJ2-5	TGTGCCAGCAGTGGAGACAGGGGCAAAGAGACCCAGTACTTC	CASSGDRGKETQYF
15	.	TRBV20-1	TRBD1	TRBJ1-2	TGCAGTGCTAGTGGAAACAGGGGCCCCTTAGAGGGCTACACCTTC	CSASGNRGPLEGYTF
15	.	TRBV6-2/TRBV6-3	.	TRBJ1-3	TGTGCCAGCAGTTACTCGAGAGGCTCCGGAAACACCATATATTTT	CASSYSRGSGNTIYF
16	few	TRBV5-1	TRBD2	TRBJ2-1	TGCGCCAGCAGCCAAGGGACTAGCGGGAGTGGAAGTGAGCAGTTCTTC	CASSQGTSGSGSEQFF
12	.	TRBV5-1	.	TRBJ2-7	TGCGCCAGCAGCATGAGCTCCTACGAGCAGTACTTC	CASSMSSYEQYF
13	.	TRBV27	TRBD1	TRBJ2-1	TGTGCCAGCAGTCTGACAGGGGGTAATGAGCAGTTCTTC	CASSLTGGNEQFF
13	.	TRBV28	.	TRBJ2-1	TGTGCCAGCAGTTTATCCCTGGACAACCGACAGTTCTTC	CASSLSLDNRQFF